This T cell receptor (beta chain) was captured in a study of regulatory T cells in long-lasting Graves disease. The study's findings and limits: Persistent disease exhibited a predilection for TRBV28, TRBJ1-2 and TRBJ2-5.

Arm-PCR of CDR3 regions and iRepertoire HTBI primers were the basis on which TCR beta libraries were built. Per the authors' pipeline: Overall, samples carried around 68 TRBV and 14 TRBJ segments. TCRdb used MiXCR to reprocess the multiplex PCR reads, holding one entry per CDR3 protein. TCRdb's processing, not the study's, gives the V and J calls here. This repertoire shows about 320,000 distinct CDR3 sequences, 18% found once; its top ten account for approximately 35%. This clonotype was observed a handful of times. What it binds is not known. A far larger clone lies a single base away; this is likely a read error. Time point here: newly diagnosed GD, antithyroid drugs for less than 3 months. Extracted RNA from PBMCs served as the source of the TCR library. Approximately 8.2-milliliter peripheral blood samples went into EDTA tubes. The CDR3 covers 14 residues. Germline CDR1 reads SNHLY; CDR2 reads FYNNEI.

The rearrangement uses TRBV2 and TRBJ2-5; D is unresolved. TRBJ2-1 explains the end of the DNA better; the J call may be wrong. Sequencing used peripheral blood mononuclear cells (PBMCs), obtained at new diagnosis, from a patient treated with antithyroid drugs. This clonotype was obtained from a female donor with Graves disease. The CDR3 bases are TGTGCCAGCACCCCGCTAGTAGCTGGGGATGAGCAGTTCTTC. Translated, it gives CASTPLVAGDEQFF.